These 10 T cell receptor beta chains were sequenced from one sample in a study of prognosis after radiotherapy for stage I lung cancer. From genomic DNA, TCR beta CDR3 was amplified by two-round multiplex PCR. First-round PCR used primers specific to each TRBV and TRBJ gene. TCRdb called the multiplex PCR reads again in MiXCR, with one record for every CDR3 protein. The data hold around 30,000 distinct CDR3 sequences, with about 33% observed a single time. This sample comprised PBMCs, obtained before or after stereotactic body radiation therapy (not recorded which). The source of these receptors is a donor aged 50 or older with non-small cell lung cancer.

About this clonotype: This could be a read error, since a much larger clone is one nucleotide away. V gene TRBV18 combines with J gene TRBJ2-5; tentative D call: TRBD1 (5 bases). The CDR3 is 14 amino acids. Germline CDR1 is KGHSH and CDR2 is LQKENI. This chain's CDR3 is CTSSPRTIQETQYF. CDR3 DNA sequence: TGTACCAGCTCACCCCGGACAATCCAAGAGACCCAGTACTTC.

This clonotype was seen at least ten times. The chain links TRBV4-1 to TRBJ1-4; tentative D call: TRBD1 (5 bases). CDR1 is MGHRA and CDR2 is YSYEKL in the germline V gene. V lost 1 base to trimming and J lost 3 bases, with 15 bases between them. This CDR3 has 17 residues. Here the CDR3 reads CASSQVGLQGPNEKLFF. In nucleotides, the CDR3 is TGCGCCAGCAGCCAAGTGGGCCTCCAGGGCCCTAATGAAAAACTGTTTTTT.

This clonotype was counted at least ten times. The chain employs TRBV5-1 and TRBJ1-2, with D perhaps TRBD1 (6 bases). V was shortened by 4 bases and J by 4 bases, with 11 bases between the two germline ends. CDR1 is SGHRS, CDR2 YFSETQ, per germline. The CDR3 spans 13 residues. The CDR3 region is CASSNEGVYGYTF. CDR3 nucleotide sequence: TGCGCCAGCAGCAATGAGGGGGTCTATGGCTACACCTTC.

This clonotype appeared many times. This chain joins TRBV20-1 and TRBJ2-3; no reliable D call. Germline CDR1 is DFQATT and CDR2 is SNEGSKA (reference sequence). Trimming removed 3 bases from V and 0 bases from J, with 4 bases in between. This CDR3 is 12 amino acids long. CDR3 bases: TGCAGTGCTAGGCCTAGCACAGATACGCAGTATTTT. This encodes CSARPSTDTQYF.

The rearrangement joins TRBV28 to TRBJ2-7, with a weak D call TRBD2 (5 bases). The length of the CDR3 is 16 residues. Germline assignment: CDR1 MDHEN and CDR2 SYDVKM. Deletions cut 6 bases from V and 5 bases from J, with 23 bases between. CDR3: CASRSQLEPKVNEQYF. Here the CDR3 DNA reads TGTGCCAGCAGATCTCAACTAGAGCCAAAGGTCAACGAGCAGTACTTC.

This CDR3 is CASSYRFGNQNQHF. In DNA form, the CDR3 reads TGTGCCAGCAGTTACCGGTTTGGCAATCAGAACCAGCATTTT. V usage is TRBV6-2 or TRBV6-3 and J usage is TRBJ1-5; D is undetermined. Germline loops: CDR1 MNHEY, CDR2 SVGEGT. CDR3 length: 14 amino acids. V lost 2 bases to trimming and J lost 12 bases, with 17 bases between them.

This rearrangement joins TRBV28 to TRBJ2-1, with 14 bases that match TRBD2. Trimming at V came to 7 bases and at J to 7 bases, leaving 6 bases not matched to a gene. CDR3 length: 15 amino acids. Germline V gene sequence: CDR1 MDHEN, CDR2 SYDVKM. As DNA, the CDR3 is TGTGCCAGCATCCCCGGGACTAGCGGGAGAAATGAGCAGTTCTTC. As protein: CASIPGTSGRNEQFF. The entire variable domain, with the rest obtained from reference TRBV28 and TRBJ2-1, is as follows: DVKVTQSSRYLVKRTGEKVFLECVQDMDHENMFWYRQDPGLGLRLIYFSYDVKMKEKGDIPEGYSVSREKKERFSLILESASTNQTSMYLCASIPGTSGRNEQFFGPGTRLTVL.

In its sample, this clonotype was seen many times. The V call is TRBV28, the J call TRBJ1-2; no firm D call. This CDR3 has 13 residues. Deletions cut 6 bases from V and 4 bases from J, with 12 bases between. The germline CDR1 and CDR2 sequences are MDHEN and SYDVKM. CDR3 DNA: TGTGCCAGCAGCCCCCCGATAGGCTATGGCTACACCTTC. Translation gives CASSPPIGYGYTF.

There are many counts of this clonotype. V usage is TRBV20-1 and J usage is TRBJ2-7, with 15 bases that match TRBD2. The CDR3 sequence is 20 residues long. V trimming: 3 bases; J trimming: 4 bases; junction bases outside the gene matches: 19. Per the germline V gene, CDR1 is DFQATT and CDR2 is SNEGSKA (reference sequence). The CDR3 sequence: CSASDRTGTSGRPRYYEQYF. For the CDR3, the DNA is TGCAGTGCTAGCGATCGAACCGGGACTAGCGGGAGGCCTCGATATTACGAGCAGTACTTC.

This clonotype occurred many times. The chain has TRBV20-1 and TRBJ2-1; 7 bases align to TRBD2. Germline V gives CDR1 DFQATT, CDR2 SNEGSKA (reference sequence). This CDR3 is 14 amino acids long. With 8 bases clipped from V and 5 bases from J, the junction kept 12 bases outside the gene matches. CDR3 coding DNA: TGCAGTCTCAGGACGACTAGCCAAGACAATGAGCAGTTCTTC. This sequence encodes CSLRTTSQDNEQFF.